This entry features one TCR beta chain sequence. This clone was detected only once. Its antigen is not yet known. Qualities for individual bases were not recorded, and no much larger clone is one base off. The cysteine opens and the phenylalanine closes a CDR3 of 12 amino acids. The read is trimmed to its CDR3 DNA, 36 bases read in frame from base 1. The germline V gene (reference sequence) gives CDR1 as MNHEY and CDR2 as SMNVEV. The immunoSEQ Assay, a bias-controlled multiplex PCR, was used to amplify TCRbeta CDR3 regions from genomic DNA. The study's processing was this. The number of nucleated cells in each sample was estimated from the amplification of reference gene primers within the assay. To quantify the absolute abundance of each unique TCRbeta CDR3 rearrangement, sequence reads were collapsed and filtered. For each sample, productive Simpson clonality was calculated as the square root of Simpson's diversity index across productive rearrangements. This immuneACCESS table, as held by TCRdb, lists in-frame sequences with V and J called but not all clones. Of the missing ones, under half trace to an unresolved V gene in checked studies; the others have no known cause. The DNA was the basis for D and trimming; V, J and clone size are from that table. The sample contains 25,000 to 35,000 clones, roughly 83% of them found a single time. 25% of the sample goes to the ten largest clones.

The entry originates in a study of blood T cell repertoires in COVID-19 (TCRdb year 2020). At the level of the whole study: The collaborator samples originated in the United States, Italy and Spain and spanned the acute and convalescent phases of COVID-19. Where available, HLA class I and class II types were taken from metadata supplied by the sample provider and were not determined by assay-based typing. The samples were drawn from two sources: the first 160 participants of the ongoing ImmuneRACE study, and 1,000 to 1,500 subjects contributed by 6 global collaborators. Sample metadata almost always included a de-identified subject ID, COVID-19 status, age in years and sex. The dataset comprised deeply sampled blood TCRbeta repertoires from subjects exposed to, actively infected with, or recovered from COVID-19. The prospective study material was composed of cDNA or gDNA derived from T cells, B-cell-depleted T cells, or PBMCs. The repertoires were released in a freely available public database meant as a resource for research on the immune response to SARS-CoV-2.

Each collaborating institution followed its own protocols to collect whole blood in K2EDTA tubes. For TCRbeta analysis, collaborators shipped samples as frozen whole blood, isolated PBMCs, or DNA extracted from either of those sample types. Broader findings and caveats from the paper: The quantity of clinical and demographic metadata differed by source and by participant and was supplied without curation.

The source material was peripheral blood. This chain is built from TRBV27 and TRBJ2-1, with 11 junctional bases fitting TRBD1. The TCR comes from an older man with active COVID-19. The sequenced DNA is TGTGACCGGGACAGGGGGGGTTATGAGCAGTTCTTC. It specifies CDRDRGGYEQFF.